This T cell receptor (beta chain) was obtained from a study of cytomegalovirus exposure and HLA in healthy donors. Study outcomes and limitations: Confirmation was obtained in vitro that three CMV-associated chains are specific for CMV antigens. Earlier results showed most TCR beta V segments being productive about 90% or about 30% of the time.

The V gene's germline CDR1 is SGHTA and CDR2 FQGTGA. Deletions cut 5 bases from V and 0 bases from J, with 9 bases between. CDR3 length equals 14 residues. A remark on this clone: The antigen is undetermined.

The PCR ran on 60 Vbeta and 13 Jbeta primers. Clones were read by immunoSEQ multiplex PCR, and TCRdb kept only the in-frame ones, dropping some. The top ten clones hold less than 8.5% of a sample with over 150,000 clones, roughly 77% of them seen once. Sequencing was done on a sample of PBMCs. This TCR was recovered from a man aged 25 to 40 in good health and CMV-seropositive. The chain carries TRBV7-3 and TRBJ2-3; no clear D. Here the CDR3 DNA reads TGTGCCAGCAGCCAACTCCCGAGCACAGATACGCAGTATTTT. Protein: CASSQLPSTDTQYF. The variable domain in full, completed from reference TRBV7-3 and TRBJ2-3, reads GAGVSQTPSNKVTEKGKYVELRCDPISGHTALYWYRQSLGQGPEFLIYFQGTGAADDSGLPNDRFFAVRPEGSVSTLKIQRTERGDSAVYLCASSQLPSTDTQYFGPGTRLTVL.